The sequence of this T cell receptor beta chain was determined in a study of blood T cells in healthy people across ages. A J-beta primer mix and a sample-barcoded 5' primer were used in a second PCR of about 7 to 11 cycles. TCRdb re-derived calls from the 5' RACE reads in MiXCR, one entry per CDR3 protein. The sample has over a million distinct CDR3 sequences, under 55% seen once; the top ten hold around 4%. The CDR3 has 15 amino acids. Trimming shortened V by 0 bases and J by 7 bases, and 14 bases separated the two germline ends. The V gene's germline CDR1 is SGHKS and CDR2 YYEKEE (reference sequence).

The genes are TRBV5-5 and TRBJ2-4, with D possibly matching TRBD1 (7 bases). Sequences were obtained from blood. The sequence was collected from a woman under 30 in good health. The CDR3 region is CASSLEGQGGNIQYF. In DNA form, the CDR3 reads TGTGCCAGCAGCTTGGAAGGGCAGGGGGGTAACATTCAGTACTTC.